The clone carrying this T cell receptor beta chain was seen just once. The target antigen is unknown. This entry is derived from a study of cytomegalovirus exposure and HLA in healthy donors. Looking at the study overall: An early data release held tens of millions of unique TCRs from HLA-typed donors. Study-level points and caveats: In the analysis, some V segments, TRBV6-2 and TRBV6-3 included, were excluded as indistinguishable. Common viral pathogens seemed, in a later analysis, to connect with several of the most significant clusters. The authors listed approximately 160 TCR beta chains as cytomegalovirus-associated.

The study ran its PCR with 60 Vbeta and 13 Jbeta primers. Method: immunoSEQ multiplex PCR; TCRdb's copy keeps in-frame clones and lacks some. This table has under 150,000 clones, 75% to 85% appearing once. CDR3 length: 16 amino acids. Germline CDR1 KGHSH, CDR2 LQKENI. V was pared by 4 bases and J by 2 bases, with 17 bases between. The receptor was derived from a woman aged 40 to 49 in good health and CMV-seropositive. Sequencing input: PBMCs. The chain has TRBV18 and TRBJ1-1; unclear D gene. DNA of the CDR3: TGTGCCAGCTCACTAGTAGTCTCAGGATTAAACACTGAAGCTTTCTTT. Translated, it gives CASSLVVSGLNTEAFF.